A selection of T cell receptor beta chains follows, all from one sample in a study of T-cell reconstitution after alpha-beta-depleted transplantation in children. Each CDR3 protein gets one entry after TCRdb re-called the PCR reads with MiXCR. The sample carries about 250,000 distinct CDR3 sequences, about 24% recorded once. The input for sequencing was PBMCs, mostly from graft donor cells, taken 360 days after TCRalphabeta/CD19-depleted stem cell transplant. The receptors shown here come from a female patient aged 2-9 years who had a stem cell transplant for congenital amegakaryocytic thrombocytopenia, so the T cells may come from the graft donor. The CDR3 runs from the conserved cysteine through the conserved F or W. Each record gives: V gene, J gene, clone size, D gene, CDR3 protein, CDR3 DNA. A D gene is named only where the DNA matches it firmly. The size entry is marked missing in some rows and otherwise reads once, few, many or a size class.

V: TRBV7-9
J: TRBJ2-3
size: -
D: TRBD2
CDR3: CASSFLGTSGRTDTQYF
DNA: TGTGCCAGCAGCTTTCTAGGGACTAGCGGGAGAACAGATACGCAGTATTTT

V: TRBV27
J: TRBJ2-3
size: few
D: -
CDR3: CASSQSRDTQYF
DNA: TGTGCCAGCAGTCAATCAAGGGATACGCAGTATTTT

V: TRBV5-6
J: TRBJ1-2
size: -
D: -
CDR3: CASSLLGQADYGYTF
DNA: TGTGCCAGCAGCTTGTTAGGGCAGGCGGACTATGGCTACACCTTC

V: TRBV6-2/TRBV6-3
J: TRBJ2-7
size: -
D: -
CDR3: CASSSQPGPPLSEQYF
DNA: TGTGCCAGCAGTTCACAACCGGGACCTCCCTTGTCCGAGCAGTACTTC

V: TRBV10-3
J: TRBJ2-3
size: many
D: TRBD2
CDR3: CAITGTRSTDTQYF
DNA: TGTGCCATCACCGGGACTAGAAGTACAGATACGCAGTATTTT

V: TRBV20-1
J: TRBJ2-3
size: -
D: TRBD2
CDR3: CSARDPSLAVDTQYF
DNA: TGCAGTGCTAGAGATCCGTCGCTAGCGGTAGATACGCAGTATTTT

V: TRBV29-1
J: TRBJ2-1
size: many
D: TRBD1
CDR3: CSGEGTVRYNEQFF
DNA: TGCAGCGGGGAAGGGACAGTTCGCTACAATGAGCAGTTCTTC

V: TRBV30
J: TRBJ2-5
size: few
D: -
CDR3: CAWAFDGGPETQYF
DNA: TGTGCCTGGGCCTTTGACGGGGGGCCAGAGACCCAGTACTTC

V: TRBV5-1
J: TRBJ2-3
size: -
D: TRBD2
CDR3: CASSSTGTTGLDTQYF
DNA: TGCGCCAGCAGCTCAACCGGGACTACAGGATTAGATACGCAGTATTTT

V: TRBV7-9
J: TRBJ2-2
size: -
D: -
CDR3: CASSFPLGELFF
DNA: TGTGCCAGCAGCTTCCCGCTGGGGGAGCTGTTTTTT

V: TRBV30
J: TRBJ2-7
size: -
D: -
CDR3: CAWSDVYEQYF
DNA: TGTGCCTGGAGCGACGTCTACGAGCAGTACTTC

V: TRBV28
J: TRBJ2-5
size: many
D: -
CDR3: CASSSAGVPETQYF
DNA: TGTGCCAGCAGTTCGGCAGGGGTTCCGGAGACCCAGTACTTC

V: TRBV5-1
J: TRBJ2-3
size: few
D: TRBD2
CDR3: CASSFAGGSTDTQYF
DNA: TGCGCCAGCAGCTTCGCGGGGGGGAGCACAGATACGCAGTATTTT

V: TRBV11-1
J: TRBJ1-6
size: once
D: -
CDR3: CASSLSDSPLHF
DNA: TGTGCCAGCAGCCTATCCGATTCACCCCTCCACTTT

V: TRBV11-1
J: TRBJ2-7
size: -
D: -
CDR3: CASSSSAERYF
DNA: TGTGCCAGCAGCTCTAGCGCGGAGAGATACTTC

V: TRBV6-5
J: TRBJ1-1
size: -
D: -
CDR3: CASSYSIQSQDVAAFF
DNA: TGTGCCAGCAGTTACTCGATTCAAAGTCAGGACGTAGCAGCTTTCTTT

V: TRBV10-3
J: TRBJ1-1
size: few
D: -
CDR3: CAISGGFAAFF
DNA: TGTGCCATCAGTGGGGGATTTGCAGCTTTCTTT

V: TRBV5-1
J: TRBJ2-3
size: few
D: -
CDR3: CASSLPGPLTDTQYF
DNA: TGCGCCAGCAGCTTACCGGGACCTCTCACAGATACGCAGTATTTT

V: TRBV5-1
J: TRBJ2-3
size: many
D: -
CDR3: CASSYRAGTDKANTQYF
DNA: TGCGCCAGCAGTTACCGGGCCGGGACGGATAAGGCAAATACGCAGTATTTT

V: TRBV6-1
J: TRBJ2-3
size: -
D: TRBD2
CDR3: CASRAPRDYLRDTQYF
DNA: TGTGCCAGCAGAGCTCCCCGGGACTACCTAAGGGATACGCAGTATTTT

V: TRBV6-5
J: TRBJ2-7
size: few
D: -
CDR3: CASSYTRTSYEQYF
DNA: TGTGCCAGCAGTTACACCAGAACCAGCTACGAGCAGTACTTC

V: TRBV7-9
J: TRBJ2-4
size: few
D: -
CDR3: CASSLVGTTAHIQYF
DNA: TGTGCCAGCAGCTTAGTTGGGACCACGGCGCACATTCAGTACTTC

V: TRBV20-1
J: TRBJ2-3
size: many
D: TRBD2
CDR3: CSAVIAGLAGDTDTQYF
DNA: TGCAGTGCTGTCATTGCGGGACTAGCGGGGGACACAGATACGCAGTATTTT

V: TRBV29-1
J: TRBJ2-7
size: many
D: -
CDR3: CSVERTPYEQYF
DNA: TGCAGCGTTGAGAGGACCCCCTACGAGCAGTACTTC

V: TRBV30
J: TRBJ1-4
size: few
D: -
CDR3: CAWSKLGTNEKLFF
DNA: TGTGCCTGGAGTAAACTAGGAACTAATGAAAAACTGTTTTTT

V: TRBV12-3/TRBV12-4
J: TRBJ2-7
size: -
D: -
CDR3: CASSLEHRTGEQYF
DNA: TGTGCCAGCAGTTTAGAGCACAGGACGGGCGAGCAGTACTTC

V: TRBV4-1
J: TRBJ2-7
size: many
D: -
CDR3: CASSQVEGKGYEQYF
DNA: TGCGCCAGCAGCCAAGTAGAAGGGAAAGGGTACGAGCAGTACTTC

V: TRBV2
J: TRBJ2-7
size: -
D: TRBD1
CDR3: CASGRDRGDEQYF
DNA: TGTGCCAGCGGCCGGGACAGGGGGGATGAGCAGTACTTC

V: TRBV20-1
J: TRBJ2-6
size: -
D: -
CDR3: CSARPGKPAGANVLTF
DNA: TGCAGTGCTAGACCAGGGAAGCCGGCTGGGGCCAACGTCCTGACTTTC

V: TRBV27
J: TRBJ2-7
size: few
D: -
CDR3: CASGPWASKVYEQYF
DNA: TGTGCCAGCGGACCCTGGGCCAGTAAGGTCTACGAGCAGTACTTC

V: TRBV28
J: TRBJ1-1
size: -
D: TRBD1
CDR3: CASSPPGTGAFKGFF
DNA: TGTGCCAGCAGTCCCCCCGGGACAGGGGCCTTTAAGGGTTTCTTT

V: TRBV28
J: TRBJ1-1
size: many
D: -
CDR3: CASNLNTEAFF
DNA: TGTGCCAGTAACCTAAACACTGAAGCTTTCTTT

V: TRBV18
J: TRBJ2-7
size: few
D: -
CDR3: CASSSSGWQVEQYF
DNA: TGTGCCAGCTCATCTTCGGGCTGGCAGGTCGAGCAGTACTTC

V: TRBV12-3/TRBV12-4
J: TRBJ2-7
size: few
D: -
CDR3: CASSGGQTRSYEQYF
DNA: TGTGCCAGCAGTGGGGGTCAGACCCGCTCCTACGAGCAGTACTTC

V: TRBV15
J: TRBJ2-5
size: -
D: TRBD1
CDR3: CATSRDSGQGQETQYF
DNA: TGTGCCACCAGCAGAGATTCAGGACAGGGCCAAGAGACCCAGTACTTC